These T cell receptor beta chains were read from a single sample in a study of blood T cell repertoires in COVID-19. Some clones are missing from TCRdb's copy, which holds only in-frame ones; the method was immunoSEQ multiplex PCR. Of about 170,000 clones detected, approximately 86% appear once; the ten largest clones hold less than 3.5%. Sequencing input: peripheral blood. The receptors here all came from a man between 65 and 80 years old with acute or convalescent COVID-19. Both conserved end residues are part of each CDR3. Fields, in order: J gene, V gene, clone size, D gene, CDR3 DNA, CDR3 protein. The D gene is left open where the match is weak. Clone sizes are given selectively: once, few, many, or a class where the clone is expanded.

TRBJ2-5,TRBV30,.,.,TGTGCCTGGAGCGCCACTGGGGAGGCCCAGTACTTC,CAWSATGEAQYF
TRBJ2-1,TRBV18,.,TRBD1,TGTGCCAGCTCACCACTCAACAGGGGTTACAATGAGCAGTTCTTC,CASSPLNRGYNEQFF
TRBJ2-7,TRBV3-1/TRBV3-2,.,.,TGTGCCAGCAGCCAAGGTGCTAGCGAGAACGAGCAGTACTTC,CASSQGASENEQYF
TRBJ1-1,TRBV9,.,.,TGTGCCAGCAGCGAAACCCCACAGGGCCCTGAAGCTTTCTTT,CASSETPQGPEAFF
TRBJ1-6,TRBV9,.,TRBD1,TGTGCCAGCAGCGTACTCTCCGGGACAGGGTCCTCACCCCTCCACTTT,CASSVLSGTGSSPLHF
TRBJ1-5,TRBV19,.,.,TGTGCCAGTAGTACACCCTACAGGGTACAGCCCCAGCATTTT,CASSTPYRVQPQHF
TRBJ1-6,TRBV28,.,.,TGTGCCAGCACCATATTGTTCGGTAATTCACCCCTCCACTTT,CASTILFGNSPLHF
TRBJ2-1,TRBV5-4,.,TRBD2,TGTGCCAGCAGCTACGGGTCAAGCGGGGGATCCTACAATGAGCAGTTCTTC,CASSYGSSGGSYNEQFF
TRBJ1-2,TRBV27,many,.,TGTGCCAGCAGTTTTCGAGGGAACTATGGCTACACCTTC,CASSFRGNYGYTF
TRBJ2-3,TRBV29-1,once,TRBD2,TGCAGCGGGGGGGTAGCGGGAGGCACAGATACGCAGTATTTT,CSGGVAGGTDTQYF
TRBJ2-3,TRBV15,.,.,TGTGCCACCAGCAGAGATTCTGGGGGGATCACAGATACGCAGTATTTT,CATSRDSGGITDTQYF
TRBJ2-7,TRBV5-1,once,.,TGCGCCAGCAGCTTGGTGGTGGGAAAGGGACTGGGAATGTACGAGCAGTACTTC,CASSLVVGKGLGMYEQYF
TRBJ2-1,TRBV5-1,.,TRBD2,TGCGCCAGCAGCGCGACTAGCGGGGGGGCGGATGAGCAGTTCTTC,CASSATSGGADEQFF
TRBJ2-5,TRBV5-1,.,TRBD2,TGCGCCAGCAGCCGAACTAGCGCAGAGACCCAGTACTTC,CASSRTSAETQYF
TRBJ2-3,TRBV6-1,.,TRBD1,TGTGCCAGCAGTGAAGAGACAGGGGGCGGCACAGATACGCAGTATTTT,CASSEETGGGTDTQYF
TRBJ1-4,TRBV6-6,.,TRBD1,TGTGCCAGCAGACGCCCGGGACAGGGGGGTGAAAAACTGTTTTTT,CASRRPGQGGEKLFF
TRBJ1-2,TRBV6-5,few,TRBD1,TGTGCCAGCAGTTACTCGACAGGGGGTGTCTATGGCTACACCTTC,CASSYSTGGVYGYTF
TRBJ1-6,TRBV2,.,.,TGTGCCAGCAGTGACAGTTATAATTCACCCCTCCACTTT,CASSDSYNSPLHF
TRBJ2-5,TRBV4-2,few,TRBD2,TGTGCCAGCAGCCAAGGGTGGGGGGGCCAAGAGACCCAGTACTTC,CASSQGWGGQETQYF
TRBJ1-1,TRBV5-6,few,.,TGTGCCAGCAGCTCCAGGCTGATCGCTGAAGCTTTCTTT,CASSSRLIAEAFF
TRBJ1-5,TRBV2,few,TRBD1,TGTGCCAGCAGCCGGGACAGCGAAGCCAATCAGCCCCAGCATTTT,CASSRDSEANQPQHF
TRBJ1-1,TRBV29-1,.,.,TGCAGCGTTGGGGGTTACAGGGAGATGAACACTGAAGCTTTCTTT,CSVGGYREMNTEAFF
TRBJ2-2,TRBV18,once,TRBD2,TGTGCCAGCTCACCCAACGGGGGGGCTTACACCGGGGAGCTGTTTTTT,CASSPNGGAYTGELFF
TRBJ2-7,TRBV4-1,.,TRBD2,TGCGCCAGCAGCCAAGAACGGGGGGAACTCGGGGAGCAGTACTTC,CASSQERGELGEQYF
TRBJ2-7,TRBV29-1,.,TRBD1,TGCAGCGCAGGGGGGACAGGGTCAATAGTCTACGAGCAGTACTTC,CSAGGTGSIVYEQYF
TRBJ1-2,TRBV18,.,TRBD1,TGTGCCAGCTCACCAGACAGGGTCGGTGGCTACACCTTC,CASSPDRVGGYTF
TRBJ2-1,TRBV6-5,once,TRBD2,TGTGCCAGCAGCTACTCCGGGACTAGCGTCAACAATGAGCAGTTCTTC,CASSYSGTSVNNEQFF
TRBJ2-1,TRBV4-2,once,TRBD2,TGTGCCAGCAGCCAAGAGGTAGCGGGGTACAATGAGCAGTTCTTC,CASSQEVAGYNEQFF
TRBJ2-1,TRBV2,.,TRBD2,TGCGCTATAGCGGGGGGGCCGAATGAGCAGTTCTTC,CAIAGGPNEQFF
TRBJ1-4,TRBV9,.,.,TGTGCCAGCAGCGAAAGTCCCGGGGTCGGGGAAAAACTGTTTTTT,CASSESPGVGEKLFF
TRBJ2-3,TRBV5-1,.,.,TGCGCCAGCAGCTTGCCCAAAGGAGGGGACGCAGATACGCAGTATTTT,CASSLPKGGDADTQYF
TRBJ2-7,TRBV2,.,.,TGTGCCAGCAGTCTTTACGAGCAGTACTTC,CASSLYEQYF
TRBJ2-7,TRBV6-5,.,.,TGTGCCAGCAGTTACGGGCTAGGCGGGTGGGCCTACGAGCAGTACTTC,CASSYGLGGWAYEQYF
TRBJ2-1,TRBV5-4,.,.,TGTGCCAGCAGCCCGACTGGTTACAATGAGCAGTTCTTC,CASSPTGYNEQFF
TRBJ2-5,TRBV6-2/TRBV6-3,.,.,TGTGCCAGCAGTTATTGGGGGCGAGAGACCCAGTACTTC,CASSYWGRETQYF
TRBJ2-1,TRBV27,.,TRBD2,TGTGCCAGCAGTTTGAGGGGGACTAGCCCGAATGAGCAGTTCTTC,CASSLRGTSPNEQFF
TRBJ1-2,TRBV27,.,.,TGTGCCAGCAGTTTTGTAGGGGAAGGCAGCTATGGCTACACCTTC,CASSFVGEGSYGYTF
TRBJ1-3,TRBV6-5,few,.,TGTGCCAGCACCTCAGATGGAAACACCATATATTTT,CASTSDGNTIYF
TRBJ2-1,TRBV4-3,.,TRBD1,TGCGCCAGCAGCCGGGACAGGGACAATGAGCAGTTCTTC,CASSRDRDNEQFF
TRBJ1-1,TRBV10-3,.,.,TGTGCCATCAGTGAGATATCGGGAAGGACTGAAGCTTTCTTT,CAISEISGRTEAFF
TRBJ2-7,TRBV11-2,.,.,TGTGCCAGCAAGGGTTCCCGAGGGCCCTTAGCCTACGAGCAGTACTTC,CASKGSRGPLAYEQYF
TRBJ1-2,TRBV30,.,TRBD1,TGTGCCTGGAGTGGGGACAGTAACTATGGCTACACCTTC,CAWSGDSNYGYTF
TRBJ1-4,TRBV7-2,.,.,TGTGCCAGCAGCTCCGGGATCACAATGGAAAAACTGTTTTTT,CASSSGITMEKLFF
TRBJ2-3,TRBV2,.,.,TGTGCCAGCAGTGAAGGCGGGAGCACAGATACGCAGTATTTT,CASSEGGSTDTQYF
TRBJ2-3,TRBV4-3,.,TRBD1,TGCGCCAGCAGCCTCCGGACAGGGGGCACAGATACGCAGTATTTT,CASSLRTGGTDTQYF